The clone carrying this TCR beta chain was seen a handful of times. No antigen is known for it. Via MiXCR, TCRdb re-called the RT-PCR reads, giving one row per CDR3 protein. Among 610,000 or so distinct CDR3 sequences listed, less than 15% were seen once. This sample was included in a study of response to subunit inactivated influenza vaccine. Overall study results and limits: The authors put forward the suggestion that each seasonal influenza vaccination may bring in only a limited number of new T cells.

Trimming took 0 bases from V and 5 from J; bases not matched to a gene: 11. Germline V gene lookup returns CDR1 SGHTA and CDR2 FQGNSA. The CDR3 extends over 18 amino acids. The material sequenced was PBMCs from blood, taken 11 to 12 days after vaccination. The clonotype was recovered from a man between 50 and 59 years old who received an inactivated influenza vaccine. This chain uses TRBV7-2 with TRBJ2-3, with TRBD2 identical over 10 bases. CDR3: CASSLAHLSGGTQDTQYF. The CDR3, as DNA: TGTGCCAGCAGCTTAGCCCACCTTAGCGGGGGGACTCAAGATACGCAGTATTTT.